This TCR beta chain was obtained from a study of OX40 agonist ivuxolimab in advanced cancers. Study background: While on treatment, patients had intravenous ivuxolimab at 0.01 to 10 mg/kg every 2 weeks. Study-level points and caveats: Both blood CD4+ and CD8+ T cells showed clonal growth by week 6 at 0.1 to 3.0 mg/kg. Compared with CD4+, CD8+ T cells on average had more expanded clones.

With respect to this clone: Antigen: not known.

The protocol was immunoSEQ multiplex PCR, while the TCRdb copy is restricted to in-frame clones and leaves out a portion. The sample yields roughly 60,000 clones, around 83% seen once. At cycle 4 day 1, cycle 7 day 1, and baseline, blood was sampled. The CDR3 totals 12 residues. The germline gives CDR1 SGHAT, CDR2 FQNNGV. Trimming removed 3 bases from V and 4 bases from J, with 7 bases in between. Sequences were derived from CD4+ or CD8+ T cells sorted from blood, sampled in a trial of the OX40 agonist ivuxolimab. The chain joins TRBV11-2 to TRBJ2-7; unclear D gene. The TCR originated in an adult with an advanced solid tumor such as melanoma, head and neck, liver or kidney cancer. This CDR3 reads CASSLIGYEQYF. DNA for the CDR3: TGTGCCAGCAGCTTGATCGGTTACGAGCAGTACTTC.